This TCR beta chain was sequenced during a study of blood T cell repertoires in COVID-19. Study context: Collection of acute and convalescent COVID-19 samples took place in the United States, Italy and Spain.

This clone was recorded a few times. Original data processing: From reference gene primer amplification, estimates of nucleated cell counts were derived. The repertoire was sequenced with immunoSEQ multiplex PCR; TCRdb's copy has only in-frame clones and lacks some. The V and J calls and the clone size are those of that table, but D and trimming were determined from the DNA. The repertoire holds 250,000 or so clones, with around 90% as singletons. The germline V gene encodes CDR1 SGHRS and CDR2 YFSETQ. The CDR3 runs 16 residues. The V and J ends lost 0 bases and 8 bases, in that order; junction bases with no gene match: 9. The study recruited exposed participants who had met a COVID-19 case within 2 weeks before entry.

Sequences were obtained from PBMCs or T cells enriched from blood (not recorded which). The TCR sequence derives from a man aged 45-60 years who had been exposed to COVID-19. The chain couples TRBV5-1 to TRBJ1-4; 8 bases line up with TRBD1. The CDR3 reads CASSLVWTGTGEKLFF. The CDR3 DNA sequence: TGCGCCAGCAGCTTGGTCTGGACAGGGACAGGAGAAAAACTGTTTTTT.